Listed below are T cell receptor beta chains from one sample, sequenced in a study of blood T cell repertoires in COVID-19. Assay used: immunoSEQ multiplex PCR; TCRdb lists only in-frame clones, some missing. The table shows roughly 350,000 clones, with more than 70% occurring only once. Sample: peripheral blood. Receptor source: a woman in her 30s with COVID-19, enrolled during active disease. The CDR3 runs from the conserved cysteine through the conserved F or W. Part of the rows lack a size; the others show once, few, many or a class for expanded clones.

clone_size v_call cdr3_aa
NA TRBV7-2 CASSLDFSGGIYEQYF
NA TRBV6-5 CASRESNTGELFF
NA TRBV30 CAWSVTRKNTEAFF
NA TRBV2 CASSGGMHRAEQFF
NA TRBV5-1 CASSPGQGRTGELFF
NA TRBV18 CASSPETGARYEQYF
NA TRBV28 CASKVEGAGEQYF
NA TRBV11-2 CASSLAWTSGFSYEQYF
NA TRBV6-6 CASSYGTGGVTDTQYF
NA TRBV28 CASSPGTSGSPLSSYEQYF
few TRBV10-1 CASSRAGRPYEQYF
NA TRBV11-3 CASSLRGTGELFF
large TRBV6-1 CASSEDETGPYEQYF
NA TRBV28 CASSPPPATSWYEQFF
few TRBV7-9 CASSLGTGGYGYTF
NA TRBV15 CATSREAQQETQYF
NA TRBV7-9 CASSPGHQYNEQFF
NA TRBV18 CASSPVRDSGPEQYF
NA TRBV28 CASSFRDRPYEQYF
NA TRBV12-5 CASGLVLDGQVSTGELFF
NA TRBV7-2 CASRPGLAGVLNEQFF
NA TRBV7-8 CASSPNHGPGSSYEQYF
NA TRBV2 CASITSGSRETQYF
NA TRBV19 CASSIQASGRRDTQYF
NA TRBV27 CASAQGVNSPLHF
NA TRBV19 CASSSSTGTGNTIYF
NA TRBV19 CASSKGLATDTQYF
NA TRBV21-1 CASSVKEGAGGVTNEKLFF
NA TRBV11-2 CASSPGETANEKLFF
NA TRBV6-6 CASSYEDRTYEQYF
NA TRBV3-1/TRBV3-2 CASSQGPQGDTQYF
NA TRBV28 CASRGQDSAGGNYEQYF